The T cell receptor beta chain under discussion was sequenced for a study of T cells in Graves' hyperthyroidism and ophthalmopathy. Whole-study findings and limits: For ophthalmopathy, model prediction preceded onset by a median about 6.2 months.

In the case of this clonotype: The antigen is unknown.

Hyperthyroidism of Graves' type that showed no ophthalmopathy progression within 18 months was stable. Patients showing uncontrolled infection, other autoimmune disease, pregnancy or lactation were ineligible. TCR beta CDR3 regions were amplified from RNA transcripts. HTBI primers were the set used in a first-round RT-PCR of the TCR CDR3. MiXCR was run by TCRdb on the multiplex PCR reads, yielding one entry per CDR3 protein. The repertoire has approximately 640,000 distinct CDR3 sequences, roughly 17% of them found once; the top ten carry about 14%. The source material was blood. This TCR was sampled from a man in his fifties or sixties with Graves' hyperthyroidism.

This chain's CDR3 is CASSYSRGAGELFF. CDR3 nucleotide sequence: TGTGCCAGCAGTTACTCGCGAGGGGCCGGGGAGCTGTTTTTT. V and J are TRBV6-2 or TRBV6-3 and TRBJ2-2; possibly TRBD1 or TRBD2 for D (5 bases each). Trimming removed 0 bases at V and 6 bases at J, with 8 bases between. CDR3 length equals 14 residues. Germline V CDR1 and CDR2: MNHEY, SVGEGT.